The source of this TCR beta chain is a study of control samples from healthy donors and cancer patients. Germline V gene sequence: CDR1 LGHDT, CDR2 YNNKEL (reference sequence). The length of the CDR3 is 17 residues. Trimming pared 1 base from V and 0 bases from J, leaving 13 bases between. Only in-frame clones appear in the TCRdb table, and some are missing; sequencing was by immunoSEQ multiplex PCR. This table has 50,000 to 65,000 clones, 90% appearing once. This clonotype was sampled from a woman between 45 and 60 years old with colorectal cancer. The chain is built from TRBV3-1 (or the pseudogene TRBV3-2) and TRBJ2-4, with D tentatively TRBD2 (5 bases). Sample: PBMCs. CDR3 protein: CASSQVGDPRAKNIQYF. The DNA of the CDR3 is TGTGCCAGCAGCCAAGTGGGAGACCCACGAGCCAAAAACATTCAGTACTTC.